A selection of T cell receptor beta chains follows, all from one sample in a study of CD8 T cells in Susac syndrome. TCRdb reanalysed the immunoSEQ multiplex PCR reads using MiXCR and keeps one entry per CDR3 protein. This sample has about 200,000 distinct CDR3 sequences, with about 95% found just once. Sequenced input: CD4+ T cells from PBMCs. The receptors derive from a human donor with multiple sclerosis. Each CDR3 is given with its conserved first and last residue. The order of the fields is D gene, J gene, V gene, CDR3 DNA, CDR3 protein. D genes are given only for firm matches.

>TRBD1|TRBJ2-5|TRBV18
TGTGCCAGCTCACCTGGACAGGGGGAAGAGACCCAGTACTTC
CASSPGQGEETQYF
>NA|TRBJ2-5|TRBV29-1
TGCAGCGTCTCGGCTCGGACCCAGTACTTC
CSVSARTQYF
>NA|TRBJ1-2|TRBV27
TGTGCCAGCAGTTTAGAGAGGGGCGGATATGGCTACACCTTC
CASSLERGGYGYTF
>TRBD2|TRBJ2-3|TRBV20-1
TGCAGTGCTGTAGCGGGAGCAGGAGATACGCAGTATTTT
CSAVAGAGDTQYF
>NA|TRBJ1-1|TRBV7-8
TGTGCCAGCAGCAGGGGCCCGATGCTTGAAGCTTTCTTT
CASSRGPMLEAFF
>NA|TRBJ2-3|TRBV6-6
TGTGCCAGCAGTTACTCAACTAGTGTCGATACGCAGTATTTT
CASSYSTSVDTQYF
>TRBD2|TRBJ2-1|TRBV12-3/TRBV12-4
TGTGCCAGCACCCTAGCGGGAGTATTATACAATGAGCAGTTCTTC
CASTLAGVLYNEQFF
>TRBD2|TRBJ2-3|TRBV30
TGTGCCTGGCGGGCGGGTTCAGCGGGGGGGCTCAGCACAGATACGCAGTATTTT
CAWRAGSAGGLSTDTQYF
>TRBD1|TRBJ2-2|TRBV18
TGTGCCAGCTCACCCAGACAGGGAACAAACACCGGGGAGCTGTTTTTT
CASSPRQGTNTGELFF
>NA|TRBJ1-5|TRBV25-1
TGTGCCAGCAGTGACCGGTGCACAGCCTACAATCAGCCCCAGCATTTT
CASSDRCTAYNQPQHF
>TRBD1|TRBJ1-1|TRBV25-1
TGTGCCAGCGGGGGACAGGTCCCATGGACTGAAGCTTTCTTT
CASGGQVPWTEAFF
>NA|TRBJ1-1|TRBV6-5
TGTGCCAGCAGAAGGGGTGGGGCAGAATACACTGAAGCTTTCTTT
CASRRGGAEYTEAFF
>NA|TRBJ2-7|TRBV3-1
TGTGCCAGCAGCCAAGATTGGGGCGAGCAGTACTTC
CASSQDWGEQYF
>NA|TRBJ2-7|TRBV3-1
TGTGCCAGCAGCCAAGTGGGGGCAGGGAGGCTCTACGAGCAGTACTTC
CASSQVGAGRLYEQYF
>NA|TRBJ2-1|TRBV20-1
TGCAGTGCTAGGACGGTGGAGCAGTTCTTC
CSARTVEQFF
>NA|TRBJ2-7|TRBV20-1
TGCAGTGCGGGACTTGACTCCTACGAGCAGTACTTC
CSAGLDSYEQYF